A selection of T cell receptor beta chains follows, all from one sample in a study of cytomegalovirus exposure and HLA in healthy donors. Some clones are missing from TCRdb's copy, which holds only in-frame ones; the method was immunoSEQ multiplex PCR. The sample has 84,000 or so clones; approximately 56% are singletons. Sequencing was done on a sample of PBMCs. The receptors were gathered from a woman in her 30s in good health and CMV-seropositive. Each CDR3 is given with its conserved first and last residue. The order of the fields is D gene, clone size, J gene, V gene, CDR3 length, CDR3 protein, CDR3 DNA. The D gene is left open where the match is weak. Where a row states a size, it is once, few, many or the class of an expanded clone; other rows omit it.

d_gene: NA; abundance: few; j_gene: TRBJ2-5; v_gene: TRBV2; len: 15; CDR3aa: CASSEAQVLQETQYF; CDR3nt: TGTGCCAGCAGTGAAGCCCAGGTACTCCAAGAGACCCAGTACTTC
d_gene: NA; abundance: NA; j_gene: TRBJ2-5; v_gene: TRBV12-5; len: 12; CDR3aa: CASGLYTETQYF; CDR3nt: TGTGCTAGTGGTTTGTACACGGAGACCCAGTACTTC
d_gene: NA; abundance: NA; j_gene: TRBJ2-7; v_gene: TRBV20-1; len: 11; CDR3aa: CSVAQGTEQYF; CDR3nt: TGCAGTGTTGCCCAGGGGACCGAGCAGTACTTC
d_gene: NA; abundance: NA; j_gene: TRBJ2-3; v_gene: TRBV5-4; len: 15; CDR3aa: CASSLDQFSTDTQYF; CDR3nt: TGTGCCAGCAGCTTGGATCAGTTTAGCACAGATACGCAGTATTTT
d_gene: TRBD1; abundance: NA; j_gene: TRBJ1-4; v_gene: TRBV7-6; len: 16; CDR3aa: CASSSQGVSTNEKLFF; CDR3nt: TGTGCCAGCAGCTCTCAGGGGGTATCAACTAATGAAAAACTGTTTTTT
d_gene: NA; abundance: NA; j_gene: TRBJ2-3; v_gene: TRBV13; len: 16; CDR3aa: CASSSQPLVITDTQYF; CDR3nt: TGTGCCAGCAGCTCCCAGCCCCTAGTGATTACAGATACGCAGTATTTT
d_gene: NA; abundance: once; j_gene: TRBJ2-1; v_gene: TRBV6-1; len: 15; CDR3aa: CASFSRGASYNEQFF; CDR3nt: TGTGCCAGCTTTTCTCGAGGAGCCTCCTACAATGAGCAGTTCTTC
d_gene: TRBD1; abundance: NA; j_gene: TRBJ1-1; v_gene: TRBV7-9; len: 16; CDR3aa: CASSLHIGTGDTEAFF; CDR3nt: TGTGCCAGCAGCTTACACATTGGGACAGGGGACACTGAAGCTTTCTTT
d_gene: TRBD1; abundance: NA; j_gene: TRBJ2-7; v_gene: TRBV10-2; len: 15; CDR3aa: CASSGPDRGAREQYF; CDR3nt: TGCGCCAGCAGTGGACCGGACAGGGGGGCGCGGGAGCAGTACTTC
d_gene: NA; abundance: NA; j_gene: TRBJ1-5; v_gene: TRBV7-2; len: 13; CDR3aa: CASSLTRAQPQHF; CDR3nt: TGTGCCAGCAGCTTAACGAGGGCTCAGCCCCAGCATTTT
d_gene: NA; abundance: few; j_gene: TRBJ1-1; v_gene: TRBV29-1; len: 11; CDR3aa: CSEAGNTEAFF; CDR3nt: TGCAGCGAGGCAGGGAACACTGAAGCTTTCTTT
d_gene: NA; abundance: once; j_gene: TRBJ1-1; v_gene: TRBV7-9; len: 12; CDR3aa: CASSLSETEAFF; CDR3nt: TGTGCCAGCAGCTTAAGCGAGACTGAAGCTTTCTTT
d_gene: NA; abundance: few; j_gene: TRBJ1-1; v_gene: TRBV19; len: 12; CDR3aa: CASSRGQTEAFF; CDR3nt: TGTGCCAGTAGTCGCGGACAGACCGAAGCTTTCTTT
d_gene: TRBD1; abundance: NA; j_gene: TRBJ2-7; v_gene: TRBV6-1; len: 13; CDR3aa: CATSTGFDYEQYF; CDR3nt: TGTGCCACCTCGACAGGGTTCGACTACGAGCAGTACTTC
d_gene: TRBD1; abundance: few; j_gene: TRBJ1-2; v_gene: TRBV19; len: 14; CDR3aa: CASRDRVINYGYTF; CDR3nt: TGTGCCAGTAGGGACAGGGTGATCAACTATGGCTACACCTTC
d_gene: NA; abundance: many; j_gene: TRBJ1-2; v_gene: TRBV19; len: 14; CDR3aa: CASSISPSIYGYTF; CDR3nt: TGTGCCAGTAGTATAAGTCCCAGTATCTATGGCTACACCTTC
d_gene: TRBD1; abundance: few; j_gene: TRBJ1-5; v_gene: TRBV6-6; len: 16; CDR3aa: CASSLGQGEGNQPQHF; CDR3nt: TGTGCCAGCAGTTTAGGACAGGGTGAAGGCAATCAGCCCCAGCATTTT
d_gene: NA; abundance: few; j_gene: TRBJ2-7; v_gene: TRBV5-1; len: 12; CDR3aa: CASSFTTYEQYF; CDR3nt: TGCGCCAGCAGCTTTACAACCTACGAGCAGTACTTC
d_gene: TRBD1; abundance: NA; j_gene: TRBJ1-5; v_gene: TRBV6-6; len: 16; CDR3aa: CASSYSNRGHRQPQHF; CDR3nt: TGTGCCAGCAGTTACTCGAACAGGGGGCATCGGCAGCCCCAGCATTTT
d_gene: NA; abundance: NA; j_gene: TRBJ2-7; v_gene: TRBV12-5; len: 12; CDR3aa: CATSGLTYEQYF; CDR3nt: TGTGCTACCTCGGGACTCACCTACGAGCAGTACTTC
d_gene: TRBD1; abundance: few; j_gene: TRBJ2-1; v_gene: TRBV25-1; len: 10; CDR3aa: CASRDSRQFF; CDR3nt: TGTGCCAGCCGGGACAGCCGGCAGTTCTTC
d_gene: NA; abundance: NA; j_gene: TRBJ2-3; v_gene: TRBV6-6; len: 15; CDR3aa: CASSKAGTSTDTQYF; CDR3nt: TGTGCCAGCAGTAAAGCCGGGACTAGCACAGATACGCAGTATTTT
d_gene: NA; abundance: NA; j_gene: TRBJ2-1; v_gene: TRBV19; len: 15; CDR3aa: CASSISGNSYNEQFF; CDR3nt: TGTGCCAGTAGTATTTCAGGGAATTCCTACAATGAGCAGTTCTTC
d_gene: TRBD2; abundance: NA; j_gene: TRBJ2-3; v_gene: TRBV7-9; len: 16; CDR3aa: CASSSWTSVNTDTQYF; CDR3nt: TGTGCCAGCAGCTCCTGGACTAGCGTCAACACAGATACGCAGTATTTT
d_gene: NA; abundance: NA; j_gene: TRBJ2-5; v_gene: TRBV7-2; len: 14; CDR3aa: CASSYRLAKETQYF; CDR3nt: TGTGCCAGCAGCTACCGACTGGCTAAAGAGACCCAGTACTTC
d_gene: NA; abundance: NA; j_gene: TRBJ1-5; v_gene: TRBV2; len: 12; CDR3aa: CASSVEAYPLDF; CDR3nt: TGTGCCAGCAGTGTAGAGGCCTACCCCCTGGATTTT
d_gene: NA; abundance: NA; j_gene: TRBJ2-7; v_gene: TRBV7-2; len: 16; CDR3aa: CASSPRAALLSYEQYF; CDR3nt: TGTGCCAGCAGTCCGAGGGCAGCACTCCTCTCCTACGAGCAGTACTTC
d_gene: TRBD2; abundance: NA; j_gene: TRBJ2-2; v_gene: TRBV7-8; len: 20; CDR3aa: CASSLVVRTSGGADTGELFF; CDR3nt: TGTGCCAGCAGCTTGGTAGTTAGGACTAGCGGGGGGGCCGACACCGGGGAGCTGTTTTTT
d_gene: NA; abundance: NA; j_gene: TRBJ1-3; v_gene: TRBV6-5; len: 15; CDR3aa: CASSYSTTGGNTIYF; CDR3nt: TGTGCCAGCAGTTACTCGACCACAGGGGGAAACACCATATATTTT
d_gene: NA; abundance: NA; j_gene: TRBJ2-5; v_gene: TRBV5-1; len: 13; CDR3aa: CASSDGYQETQYF; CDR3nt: TGCGCCAGCAGCGACGGGTACCAAGAGACCCAGTACTTC
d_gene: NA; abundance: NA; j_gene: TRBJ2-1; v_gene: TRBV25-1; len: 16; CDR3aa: CASSDRGRRVDNEQFF; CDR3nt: TGTGCCAGCAGTGATCGAGGGAGACGGGTCGACAATGAGCAGTTCTTC
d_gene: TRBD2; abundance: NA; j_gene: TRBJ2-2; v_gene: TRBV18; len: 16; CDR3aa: CAIGSGGTANTGELFF; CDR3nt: TGTGCCATCGGCAGCGGGGGGACCGCGAACACCGGGGAGCTGTTTTTT
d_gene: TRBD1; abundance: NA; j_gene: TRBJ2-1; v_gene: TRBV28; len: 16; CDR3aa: CASSHQGASAHNEQFF; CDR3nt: TGCGCCAGCAGCCACCAGGGGGCTTCTGCACACAATGAGCAGTTCTTC
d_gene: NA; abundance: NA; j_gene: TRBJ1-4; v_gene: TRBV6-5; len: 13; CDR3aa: CATGKGGREKLFF; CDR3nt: TGTGCCACCGGGAAAGGGGGTAGGGAAAAACTGTTTTTT
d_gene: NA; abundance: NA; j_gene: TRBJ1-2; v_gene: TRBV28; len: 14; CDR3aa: CASSPNGDLRGYTF; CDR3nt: TGTGCCAGCAGTCCTAATGGCGACCTCAGGGGCTACACCTTC
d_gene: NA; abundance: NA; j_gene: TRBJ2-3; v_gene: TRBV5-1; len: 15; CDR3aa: CASSLQAGFTDTQYF; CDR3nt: TGCGCCAGCAGCTTACAAGCGGGCTTCACAGATACGCAGTATTTT
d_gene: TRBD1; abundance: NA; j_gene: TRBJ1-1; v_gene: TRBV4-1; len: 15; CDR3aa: CASSPVGQGITEAFF; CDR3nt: TGCGCCAGCAGCCCAGTGGGACAGGGAATCACTGAAGCTTTCTTT
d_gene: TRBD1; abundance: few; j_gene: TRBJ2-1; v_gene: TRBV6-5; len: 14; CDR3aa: CASSRTGAANEQFF; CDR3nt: TGTGCCAGCAGTAGGACAGGGGCCGCGAATGAGCAGTTCTTC
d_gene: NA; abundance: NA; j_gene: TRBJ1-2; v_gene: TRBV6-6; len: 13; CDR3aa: CATGGRGSGGYTF; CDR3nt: TGTGCCACCGGAGGGAGGGGGTCGGGTGGCTACACCTTC
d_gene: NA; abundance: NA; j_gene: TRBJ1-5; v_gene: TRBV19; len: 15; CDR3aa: CASSIDLGVHQPQHF; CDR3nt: TGTGCCAGTAGTATAGATCTCGGTGTACATCAGCCCCAGCATTTT
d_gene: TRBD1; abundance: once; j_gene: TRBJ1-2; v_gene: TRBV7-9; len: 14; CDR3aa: CASSLGTGVYGYTF; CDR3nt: TGTGCCAGCAGCTTAGGGACAGGGGTCTATGGCTACACCTTC
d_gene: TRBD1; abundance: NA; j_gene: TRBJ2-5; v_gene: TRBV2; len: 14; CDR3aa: CASRDSHTSETQYF; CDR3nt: TGTGCCAGCCGGGACAGTCATACGTCTGAGACCCAGTACTTC
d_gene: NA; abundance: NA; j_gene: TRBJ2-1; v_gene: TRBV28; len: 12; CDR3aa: CASNPQGGEQFF; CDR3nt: TGTGCCAGCAATCCACAGGGTGGTGAGCAGTTCTTC
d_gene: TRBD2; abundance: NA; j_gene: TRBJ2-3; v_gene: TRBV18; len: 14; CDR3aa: CASSPSGGTDTQYF; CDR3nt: TGTGCCAGCTCACCTAGCGGGGGAACAGATACGCAGTATTTT
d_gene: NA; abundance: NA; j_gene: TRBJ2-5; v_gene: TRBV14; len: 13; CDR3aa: CASSQLEGTTQYF; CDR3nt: TGTGCCAGCAGCCAGTTGGAGGGGACGACCCAGTACTTC
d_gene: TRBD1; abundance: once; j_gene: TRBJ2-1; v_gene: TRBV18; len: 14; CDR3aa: CASSPGTGIDEQFF; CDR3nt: TGTGCCAGCTCACCCGGGACAGGGATTGATGAGCAGTTCTTC
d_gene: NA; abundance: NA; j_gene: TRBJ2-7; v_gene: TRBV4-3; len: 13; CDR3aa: CASSQGRDYEQYF; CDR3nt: TGCGCCAGCAGCCAGGGGCGGGACTACGAGCAGTACTTC
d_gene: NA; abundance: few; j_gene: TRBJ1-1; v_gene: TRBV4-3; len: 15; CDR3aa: CASSSRGGVDTEAFF; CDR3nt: TGCGCCAGCAGCTCTCGGGGAGGGGTGGACACTGAAGCTTTCTTT